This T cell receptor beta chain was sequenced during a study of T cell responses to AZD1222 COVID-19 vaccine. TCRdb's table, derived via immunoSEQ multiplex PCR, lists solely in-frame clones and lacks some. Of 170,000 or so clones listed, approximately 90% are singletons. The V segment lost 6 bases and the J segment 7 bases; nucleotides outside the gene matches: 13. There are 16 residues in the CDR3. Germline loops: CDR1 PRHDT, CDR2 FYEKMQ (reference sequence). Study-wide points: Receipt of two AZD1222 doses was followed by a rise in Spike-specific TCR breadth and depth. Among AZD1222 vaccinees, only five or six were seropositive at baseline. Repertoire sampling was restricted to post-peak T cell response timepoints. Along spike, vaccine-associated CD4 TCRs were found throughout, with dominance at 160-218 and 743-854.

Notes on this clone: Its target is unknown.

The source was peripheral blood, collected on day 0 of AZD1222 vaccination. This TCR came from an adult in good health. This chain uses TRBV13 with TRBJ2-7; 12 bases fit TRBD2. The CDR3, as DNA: TGTGCCAGCAGGTCCATCGGGACTAGCGGGTCAGGGGAGCAGTACTTC. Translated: CASRSIGTSGSGEQYF.